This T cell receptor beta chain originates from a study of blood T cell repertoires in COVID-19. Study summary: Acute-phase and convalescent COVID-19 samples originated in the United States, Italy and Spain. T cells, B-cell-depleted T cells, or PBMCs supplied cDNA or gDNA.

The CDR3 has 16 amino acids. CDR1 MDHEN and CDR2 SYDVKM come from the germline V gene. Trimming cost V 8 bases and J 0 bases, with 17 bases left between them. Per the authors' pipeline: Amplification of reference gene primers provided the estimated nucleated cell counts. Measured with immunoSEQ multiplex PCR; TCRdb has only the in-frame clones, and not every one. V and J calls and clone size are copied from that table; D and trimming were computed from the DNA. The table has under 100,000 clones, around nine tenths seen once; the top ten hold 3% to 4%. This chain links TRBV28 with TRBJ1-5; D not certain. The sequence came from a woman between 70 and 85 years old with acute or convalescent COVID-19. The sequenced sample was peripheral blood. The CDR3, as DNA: TGTGCCAGCGACGCCCGGCAGGCGTATAGCAATCAGCCCCAGCATTTT. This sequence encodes CASDARQAYSNQPQHF.